These 13 T cell receptor beta chains originate from one sample sequenced in a study of molecular identifiers for immune sequencing clone quantification. TCRdb reprocessed the PCR reads with MiXCR, giving one entry per CDR3 protein. Among approximately 97,000 distinct CDR3 sequences listed, roughly a quarter were seen once. What was sequenced was naive CD8+ T cells from blood, with Jurkat cell RNA spiked in. Sample subset: FACS-sorted CD8+CD4-CCR7+CD45RA+ naive T cells. The receptors stem from a human donor in good health. Some libraries in this study had Jurkat cell RNA spiked in.

As regards this clonotype: Just one base apart from a much larger clone, this may be a read error. This chain connects TRBV7-9 to TRBJ2-7; D gene uncertain. V lost 4 bases, J lost 0 bases, and 13 bases lay in between. Per the germline V gene, CDR1 is SEHNR and CDR2 is FQNEAQ (reference sequence). The CDR3 covers 15 residues. CDR3 nucleotide sequence: TGTGCCAGCAGCTCCCGGGCCCAATCCTCCTACGAGCAGTACTTC. Translation: CASSSRAQSSYEQYF. The full variable domain, in which reference TRBV7-9 and TRBJ2-7 provide the parts outside the CDR3, is DTGVSQNPRHKITKRGQNVTFRCDPISEHNRLYWYRQTLGQGPEFLTYFQNEAQLEKSRLLSDRFSAERPKGSFSTLEIQRTEQGDSAMYLCASSSRAQSSYEQYFGPGTRLTVT.

To note about this clonotype: It may be a read error: a sequence one base away is much more abundant. The J gene is TRBJ2-7, the V gene TRBV28; TRBD1 is a possible D gene (6 bases). CDR1 is MDHEN and CDR2 is SYDVKM in the germline V gene. The V gene lost 5 bases and the J gene lost 9 bases, with 26 bases spanning the gap. There are 16 residues in the CDR3. The CDR3 DNA follows: TGTGCCAGCAGTGACCGGGACACGCAAAACTGGGGCGCGCAGTACTTC. Translating it yields CASSDRDTQNWGAQYF. The full variable domain, its missing parts supplied by reference TRBV28 and TRBJ2-7, is DVKVTQSSRYLVKRTGEKVFLECVQDMDHENMFWYRQDPGLGLRLIYFSYDVKMKEKGDIPEGYSVSREKKERFSLILESASTNQTSMYLCASSDRDTQNWGAQYFGPGTRLTVT.

Turning to this clonotype: A junction end diverges from the germline sequence, so it may reflect a read error. CDR3 loop: CANSLGPTGNGRGYTF. For the CDR3, the DNA is TGTGCCAACAGTTTAGGCCCTACAGGGAATGGTCGGGGCTACACCTTC. The V and J genes are TRBV27 and TRBJ1-2, with a tentative D call TRBD1 (6 bases). There are 16 residues in the CDR3. Germline V gives CDR1 MNHEY, CDR2 SMNVEV (reference sequence).

Regarding this clonotype: One base away lies a much larger clone, so this may be a sequencing read error. The CDR3 does not close with the conserved phenylalanine or tryptophan, likely indicating a read error. The chain recombines TRBV11-2 with TRBJ2-7; TRBD1 is a possible D gene (5 bases). Germline CDR1 and CDR2: SGHAT and FQNNGV. This CDR3 region has 14 residues. The V gene lost 5 bases and the J gene lost 6 bases, with 17 bases spanning the gap. This CDR3 reads CASSPLGQWGEQYI. The CDR3 DNA follows: TGTGCCAGCAGCCCATTGGGGCAGTGGGGCGAGCAGTACATC.

Points on this clonotype: This may come from a read error, since a much larger clone is one base off. The chain couples TRBV20-1 to TRBJ2-7; possible D gene TRBD1, 6 bases. CDR1 and CDR2 (germline): DFQATT, SNEGSKA (reference sequence). V was clipped by 5 bases and J by 0 bases, with 14 bases between them. This CDR3 spans 14 amino acids. Here the CDR3 reads CSASGNRASYEQYF. The CDR3 nucleotides read TGCAGTGCTTCCGGGAACAGGGCCTCCTACGAGCAGTACTTC.

Ten or more counts support this clonotype. V gene TRBV5-6 combines with J gene TRBJ2-7; D remains ambiguous. The V gene lost 0 bases and the J gene lost 6 bases, with 7 bases spanning the gap. Germline lookup yields CDR1 SGHDT and CDR2 YYEEEE. The CDR3 consists of 12 residues. In DNA form, the CDR3 reads TGTGCCAGCAGCTTGGGTGTCCTCGAGCAGTACTTC. As protein: CASSLGVLEQYF.

This clonotype came up many times. This rearrangement joins TRBV4-3 to TRBJ2-3; no definite D call. From germline, CDR1 is LGHNA and CDR2 YSLEER. The germline V and J ends were trimmed by 11 bases and 2 bases, with 26 bases remaining between them. The CDR3 has 17 amino acids. The CDR3: CAPTAARCGALTDTQYF. The CDR3, as DNA: TGCGCCCCTACCGCCGCCAGGTGCGGAGCCCTCACAGATACGCAGTATTTT.

This clonotype has a count of ten or more. V and J are TRBV7-6 and TRBJ2-6; D gene ambiguous. The V gene lost 1 base and the J gene lost 5 bases, with 9 bases spanning the gap. Germline V gene lookup returns CDR1 SGHVS and CDR2 FNYEAQ. This CDR3 spans 15 amino acids. The CDR3 region has the DNA TGTGCCAGCAGCTTAGAGCTGCGCCGGGCCAACGTCCTGACTTTC. Residues: CASSLELRRANVLTF.

This clonotype was seen ten or more times. The chain employs TRBV4-1 and TRBJ1-1; a weak D match, TRBD1 (6 bases). V lost 3 bases to trimming and J lost 1 base, with 12 bases between them. The CDR3 contains 15 residues. Germline V lookup: CDR1 MGHRA, CDR2 YSYEKL. The CDR3: CASSHFQGSNTEAFF. The CDR3 bases are TGCGCCAGCAGCCACTTCCAGGGGTCGAACACTGAAGCTTTCTTT.

There are many counts of this clonotype. The chain is built from TRBV18 and TRBJ2-7; D might be TRBD1 (6 bases). Germline V gene sequence: CDR1 KGHSH, CDR2 LQKENI. The length of the CDR3 is 15 residues. Trimming took 6 bases from V and 2 from J, leaving 17 bases between them. The CDR3 sequence: CASSPENGQPYEQYF. The CDR3 DNA is TGTGCCAGCTCGCCCGAAAATGGACAGCCCTACGAGCAGTACTTC.

This clonotype was observed at least ten times. This rearrangement joins TRBV27 to TRBJ1-5, with 7 bases identical to TRBD1. The J segment lost 3 bases and the V segment lost 7 bases, leaving 6 bases of the junction unmatched. The CDR3 consists of 14 residues. Germline V gene data show CDR1 as MNHEY and CDR2 as SMNVEV (reference sequence). The CDR3 here is CASKHTGANQPQHF. CDR3 coding DNA: TGTGCCAGCAAACACACAGGGGCCAATCAGCCCCAGCATTTT.

This clonotype was found many times. This chain uses TRBV24-1 with TRBJ1-1; the D gene is possibly TRBD1 (6 bases). Germline assignment: CDR1 KGHDR and CDR2 SFDVKD. This CDR3 has 12 residues. V shed 3 bases and J shed 8 bases, with 9 bases lying between them. In DNA form, the CDR3 reads TGTGCCACCAGTGATCACAGGGAGGAAGCTTTCTTT. Its translation: CATSDHREEAFF.

This clonotype was recorded many times. This chain connects TRBV5-1 to TRBJ1-5, with D perhaps TRBD1 (5 bases). With 4 bases removed from V and 1 base from J, the gap between germline ends came to 12 bases. The CDR3 has 15 amino acids. Germline loops: CDR1 SGHRS, CDR2 YFSETQ. The CDR3 DNA is TGCGCCAGCAGCGCCGGGGACCTCAGCAATCAGCCCCAGCATTTT. This encodes CASSAGDLSNQPQHF.